Below, 20 T cell receptor gamma chains from the same sample are listed, as sequenced in a study of γδ T cells in repeated Plasmodium falciparum infection. TCRdb reanalysed the multiplex PCR reads via CATT. The repertoire includes around 24,000 gamma-chain clones, about 2.9% of them detected once, and roughly a third sits in the top ten. Gammadelta T cells were flow-sorted from PBMC into Vgamma9/Vdelta2+ and Vdelta2-negative populations for bulk analysis. The sequenced material came from gamma-delta T cells from blood. The source is a pool of human donors (malaria-infected and uninfected, not separated).

This clone was seen repeatedly, ten times or more. The V gene is TRGV8, the J gene TRGJ1 or TRGJ2. With 4 bases clipped from V and 1 base from J, the junction kept 4 bases outside the gene matches. The CDR3 totals 13 residues. Germline V gives CDR1 VENAVY, CDR2 YDSYNSRV. This CDR3 is CATWDENYYKKLF. The CDR3 DNA reads as TGTGCCACCTGGGACGAAAATTATTATAAGAAACTCTTT.

This clone has a handful of counts. Since a far larger clone is one base different, this is likely a read error. This sample includes further DNA sequences coding for the same CDR3. CDR3 DNA: TGTGCTTTGTGGGAGGTGATTGGGAAACTCTTT. Translation: CALWEVIGKLF. J is TRGJ1 or TRGJ2 and V is TRGV9. Assignment of the J gene here rests on matching the DNA to germline, because TCRdb gives none. Germline values: CDR1 GITISATS, CDR2 ISYDGTV (reference sequence). The CDR3 is made up of 11 amino acids.

This clone has more than one count but fewer than ten. For this DNA, TCRdb reports the protein of a much larger clone, which diverges at residue 5, most likely from a read error; the protein presented here is translated directly from the DNA. The chain carries TRGV9 and TRGJP. This CDR3 spans 21 amino acids. The germline CDR1 and CDR2 sequences are GITISATS and ISYDGTV (reference sequence). This CDR3 is CALWGVHGSVRKELGKKIKVF. In nucleotides, the CDR3 is TGTGCCTTGTGGGGGGTGCATGGTTCGGTACGTAAAGAGTTGGGCAAAAAAATCAAGGTATTT.

Many counts were recorded for this clone. This may be a read error, as it is one base from a much larger clone. It is unclear where the CDR3 begins or ends on the DNA, so no DNA is shown, and the CDR3 is as TCRdb lists it. The J gene is uncalled and the V gene is TRGV9. The CDR3 length is 29 residues, termini included. Germline V gives CDR1 GITISATS, CDR2 ISYDGTV (reference sequence). The CDR3 protein is CAPCSIIRNSLAVEQHWLSQVSIGRIQHF.

This clone was counted many times. This sequence joins TRGV2 and TRGJ1 or TRGJ2. No J segment appears in TCRdb, so it was assigned here by matching the sequence to germline. Germline V gene data show CDR1 as EGSNGY and CDR2 as YDSYNSKV. V gave up 2 bases and J gave up 3 bases; unmatched junction bases: 7. The CDR3 loop spans 14 amino acids. The CDR3 DNA is TGTGCCACCTGGGACGACCATCTTTATTATAAGAAACTCTTT. Translated, it gives CATWDDHLYYKKLF.

This clone was seen at least ten times. A much larger clone differs by one base, so this may be a read error. The chain recombines TRGV2 with TRGJ1 or TRGJ2. The germline gives CDR1 EGSNGY, CDR2 YDSYNSKV. The CDR3 has 16 amino acids. V was clipped by 3 bases and J by 3 bases; unmatched bases: 14. This chain's CDR3 is CATWDRHRRVYYKKLF. The DNA for the CDR3 is TGTGCCACCTGGGACAGGCATCGACGGGTTTATTATAAGAAACTCTTT.

About this clone itself: A far larger clone is only one base removed, so a read error is likely. This CDR3 is also generated by other DNA sequences in the sample. The chain employs TRGV9 and TRGJP. Germline lookup yields CDR1 GITISATS and CDR2 ISYDGTV (reference sequence). This CDR3 spans 19 amino acids. CDR3 residues: CALWEVRVGQELGKKIKVF. In DNA form, the CDR3 reads TGTGCCTTGTGGGAGGTGCGCGTGGGCCAAGAGTTGGGCAAAAAAATCAAGGTATTC.

This clone was found many times. With a far larger clone one base away, a read error is the likely cause. The chain employs TRGV8 and TRGJ1 or TRGJ2. Trimming at V came to 3 bases and at J to 0 bases, leaving 2 bases not matched to a gene. Germline CDR1 reads VENAVY; CDR2 reads YDSYNSRV. The CDR3 is made up of 13 amino acids. DNA for the CDR3: TGTGCCACCTGGGATTGGAATTATTATAAGAAACTCTTT. It specifies CATWDWNYYKKLF.

In this sample, this clone turned up many times. Other DNA sequences within the sample encode an identical CDR3. The V gene is TRGV8, the J gene TRGJ1 or TRGJ2. The CDR3 contains 13 residues. The trim removed 1 base at V and 5 bases at J, leaving 5 bases unmatched. Looked up from germline, CDR1 is VENAVY and CDR2 is YDSYNSRV. CDR3 loop: CATWDRWNYKKLF. CDR3 bases: TGTGCCACCTGGGATAGATGGAATTATAAGAAACTCTTT.

Many counts were recorded for this clone. This DNA's translation and the protein TCRdb lists, from a much larger clone, do not match at residue 6, likely due to a read error; the protein shown is translated from the DNA. The J gene is TRGJ1 or TRGJ2, the V gene TRGV3. J gave up 6 bases and V 2 bases, and 7 bases lay outside the gene matches. The CDR3 is 13 residues long. CDR1 is VTNTFY, CDR2 YDVSTARD, per germline (reference sequence). In nucleotides, the CDR3 is TGTGCCACCTGGGACAAGCTTTTTTATAAGAAACTCTTT. Its protein product is CATWDKLFYKKLF.

This clone ranks as medium-sized (0.01 to 0.1%). The sample has other DNA sequences that encode this CDR3 too. V usage is TRGV9 and J usage is TRGJ1 or TRGJ2. This CDR3 contains 18 residues. Looked up from germline, CDR1 is GITISATS and CDR2 is ISYDGTV (reference sequence). V gave up 0 bases and J gave up 0 bases; unmatched junction bases: 14. CDR3 protein: CALWEVHYGLGNYYKKLF. DNA of the CDR3: TGTGCCTTGTGGGAGGTGCACTATGGACTAGGGAATTATTATAAGAAACTCTTT.

In regard to this clone: The protein TCRdb gives is from a much larger clone and does not agree with this DNA's translation at residue 6, likely a read error; the protein shown here comes from the DNA. The rearrangement joins TRGV9 to TRGJP2. The J gene, not given by TCRdb, was assigned here from a germline match of the nucleotide sequence. Germline values: CDR1 GITISATS, CDR2 ISYDGTV (reference sequence). The CDR3 sequence is 17 residues long. J lost 8 bases, V lost 2 bases, and 17 bases had no gene match. CDR3 region: CALWEEWNKAGDWIKTF. The CDR3 coding sequence is TGTGCCTTGTGGGAGGAATGGAATAAGGCCGGAGATTGGATCAAGACGTTT.

This clone occurred many times. TCRdb shows a much larger clone's protein in place of this DNA's translation, and the two differ at residue 7, likely through a read error; the protein shown is translated from the DNA. The sample carries other DNA sequences with the same CDR3. The chain is built from TRGV3 and TRGJ1 or TRGJ2. The J gene, left out of TCRdb, was set here by checking the DNA against germline. With V trimmed by 0 bases and J by 7 bases, 6 bases remained unmatched. CDR1 VTNTFY and CDR2 YDVSTARD come from the germline V gene (reference sequence). This CDR3 is 13 amino acids long. The CDR3 DNA is TGTGCCACCTGGGACAGGCTGTGGTATAAGAAACTCTTT. This sequence encodes CATWDRLWYKKLF.

This clone has more than one count but fewer than ten. For this DNA, TCRdb reports the protein of a much larger clone, which diverges at residue 18, most likely from a read error; the protein presented here is translated directly from the DNA. Different DNA sequences within this sample yield the same CDR3. This CDR3 is CALWEVWSLLGELGKKIRVF. Here the CDR3 DNA reads TGTGCCTTGTGGGAGGTCTGGTCTCTATTAGGAGAGTTAGGCAAAAAAATCAGGGTATTT. V gene assignment gives TRGV9, but the J gene was left uncalled. Germline V gives CDR1 GITISATS, CDR2 ISYDGTV (reference sequence). This CDR3 comprises 20 residues.

This clone was recorded at least ten times. A far larger clone is only one base removed, so a read error is likely. The same CDR3 is also encoded by other DNA sequences in this sample. J is TRGJ1 or TRGJ2 and V is TRGV4. Germline V lookup: CDR1 EGSTGY, CDR2 YDSYTSSV. The CDR3 covers 12 residues. The CDR3 DNA follows: TGTGCCACCTGGGATGTAGGTTATAAGAAACTCTTC. Encoded protein: CATWDVGYKKLF.

This clone is judged medium-sized (0.01 to 0.1%). The V call is TRGV9, the J call TRGJ1 or TRGJ2. Germline-derived CDR1 and CDR2 are GITISATS and ISYDGTV (reference sequence). Losses at the gene ends were 3 bases for V and 3 bases for J; bases not matched to a gene: 8. The CDR3 spans 14 residues. CDR3 in amino acids: CALWEPKTYYKKLF. CDR3 in DNA: TGTGCCTTGTGGGAGCCGAAGACTTATTATAAGAAACTCTTT.

The sample holds many counts of this clone. The mismatch at residue 4 between this DNA's translation and the TCRdb protein of a much larger clone likely reflects a read error; the protein shown is translated from the DNA. The sample contains more than one DNA sequence encoding this CDR3. V is TRGV3 and J is TRGJ1 or TRGJ2. No J segment appears in TCRdb, so it was assigned here by matching the sequence to germline. CDR1 and CDR2 from the germline V gene are VTNTFY and YDVSTARD (reference sequence). This CDR3 spans 14 amino acids. CDR3 sequence (DNA): TGTGCCACCCGGGACAGACAGAATTATTATAAGAAACTCTTT. Protein: CATRDRQNYYKKLF.

This clone was seen repeatedly, ten times or more. The same CDR3 also results from other DNA sequences found in this sample. Written as DNA, the CDR3 is TGTGCCACCTGTCCGCATAAGAAACTCTTT. This sequence encodes CATCPHKKLF. V gene TRGV4 combines with J gene TRGJ1 or TRGJ2. Germline matching of the DNA provided the J gene here, since TCRdb leaves it blank. Germline V CDR1 and CDR2: EGSTGY, YDSYTSSV. J lost 8 bases, V lost 7 bases, and 5 bases had no gene match. The CDR3 covers 10 residues.

There are many counts of this clone. TCRdb pairs this DNA with a much larger clone's protein that differs at residue 7, likely a read error; the protein shown was translated from the DNA. This chain joins TRGV9 and TRGJ1 or TRGJ2. TCRdb offers no J gene call, so here the DNA was matched to germline to obtain one. In germline, CDR1 is GITISATS, CDR2 ISYDGTV (reference sequence). The length of the CDR3 is 10 residues. After removal of 4 bases from V and 12 bases from J, the junction contained 6 bases not matched to a gene. The DNA for the CDR3 is TGTGCCTTGTGGGATACTGGGAAACTCTTT. Translation: CALWDTGKLF.

This clone occurred many times. TCRdb's protein for this DNA is that of a much larger clone and differs from the translation at residue 7, likely a read error; the protein shown is the DNA translation. The V gene is TRGV4, the J gene TRGJP2. J gave up 6 bases and V 4 bases, and 17 bases lay outside the gene matches. Germline V lookup: CDR1 EGSTGY, CDR2 YDSYTSSV. The length of the CDR3 is 17 residues. CDR3 bases: TGTGCCACCTGGGACGGCCCTGTGGGAGAGGGTGATTGGATCAAGACGTTT. It encodes CATWDGPVGEGDWIKTF.